Presented here are 27 T cell receptor beta chains from one specimen sequenced in a study of blood T cell repertoires in COVID-19 (dated by TCRdb to the early 2020s). The method behind the library was the immunoSEQ multiplex PCR assay. The source is immuneACCESS, and TCRdb retained only in-frame sequences with V and J called. Part of the clones is not carried over; for the studies checked, unresolved V genes explain less than half of this, and the remainder is unexplained. This sample comprises under 200,000 clones, around four fifths of them detected only once. The top ten clones comprise roughly 8.6% of the sample. The specimen was PBMCs or T cells enriched from blood (not recorded which). These receptors came from a woman between 50 and 59 years old who had recovered from COVID-19.

The gene calls are TRBV6-4 and TRBJ2-3; D is uncertain. V dropped 0 bases and J dropped 4 bases, with 11 bases sitting between them. CDR3 size: 15 residues. From germline, CDR1 is MRHNA and CDR2 SNTAGT. The CDR3 DNA is TGTGCCAGCAGTGACTCAATAGCTTTAGCAGATACGCAGTATTTT. It specifies CASSDSIALADTQYF.

V usage is TRBV28 and J usage is TRBJ2-2; TRBD2 might be the D (5 bases). CDR1 and CDR2 from the germline V gene are MDHEN and SYDVKM. Trimming took 5 bases from V and 5 from J, leaving 15 bases between them. The CDR3 sequence is 15 residues long. The CDR3 DNA reads TGTGCCAGCAGTGGTCCGGGATCGTTGACCGGGGAGCTGTTTTTT. Its translation is CASSGPGSLTGELFF.

The genes are TRBV6-5 and TRBJ1-2; the match to TRBD1 covers 7 bases. This CDR3 has 13 amino acids. With V trimmed by 6 bases and J by 4 bases, 5 bases remained unmatched. Per the germline V gene, CDR1 is MNHEY and CDR2 is SVGAGI. The CDR3 sequence is CASSPGQAYGYTF. The CDR3 bases are TGTGCCAGCAGCCCCGGACAGGCCTATGGCTACACCTTC.

The chain recombines TRBV11-3 with TRBJ2-5, with 9 bases identical to TRBD1. The CDR3 is made up of 16 amino acids. CDR1 and CDR2 (germline): SGHNT, YENEEA. V lost 3 bases to trimming and J lost 0 bases; unmatched junction nucleotides: 5. The DNA for the CDR3 is TGTGCCAGCAGCTTGGCCGGACAGGGGAACCAAGAGACCCAGTACTTC. Protein: CASSLAGQGNQETQYF. Filled out from reference TRBV11-3 and TRBJ2-5, the complete variable domain reads EAGVVQSPRYKIIEKKQPVAFWCNPISGHNTLYWYLQNLGQGPELLIRYENEEAVDDSQLPKDRFSAERLKGVDSTLKIQPAELGDSAVYLCASSLAGQGNQETQYFGPGTRLLVL.

The chain has TRBV28 and TRBJ2-6; tentative D call: TRBD2 (5 bases). V lost 7 bases to trimming and J lost 0 bases, with 16 bases between them. CDR1 is MDHEN and CDR2 is SYDVKM in the germline V gene. The CDR3 is 17 residues long. CDR3 sequence: CASNAMTKSSGANVLTF. The DNA of the CDR3 is TGTGCCAGCAACGCCATGACTAAGAGCTCTGGGGCCAACGTCCTGACTTTC.

V usage is TRBV27 and J usage is TRBJ1-2; tentative D call: TRBD1 (6 bases). Trimming shortened V by 6 bases and J by 2 bases, and 16 bases separated the two germline ends. This CDR3 comprises 15 residues. The germline CDR1 and CDR2 sequences are MNHEY and SMNVEV (reference sequence). In nucleotides, the CDR3 is TGTGCCAGCAGAGGTCGGGGGGGCCTCAACTATGGCTACACCTTC. Amino acids: CASRGRGGLNYGYTF.

This clone was seen once. This chain links TRBV28 with TRBJ1-1, with D unresolved. Trimming stripped 3 bases from V and 6 bases from J, with 8 bases between. The CDR3 is 12 residues long. From germline, CDR1 is MDHEN and CDR2 SYDVKM. The CDR3 nucleotides are TGTGCCAGCAGTTTGCAAAACTCTGAAGCTTTCTTT. The encoded protein is CASSLQNSEAFF.

This clone was seen once. V usage is TRBV6-5 and J usage is TRBJ1-3, with D hard to call. The V gene lost 3 bases and the J gene lost 1 base, with 7 bases spanning the gap. CDR1 is MNHEY, CDR2 SVGAGI, per germline. The CDR3 extends over 14 amino acids. As DNA, the CDR3 is TGTGCCAGCAGTTATTCGGGATCTGGAAACACCATATATTTT. Its translation: CASSYSGSGNTIYF.

The rearrangement links TRBV18 to TRBJ1-5; 7 nucleotides align to TRBD1. There are 15 residues in the CDR3. Looked up from germline, CDR1 is KGHSH and CDR2 is LQKENI. The V segment lost 3 bases and the J segment 7 bases; nucleotides outside the gene matches: 9. CDR3 nucleotides: TGTGCCAGCTCACCGGCGTCAGGGGGTGAGCAGCCCCAGCATTTT. It codes for CASSPASGGEQPQHF.

The genes are TRBV6-4 and TRBJ1-5; TRBD1 matches 10 bases. Trimming cost V 4 bases and J 6 bases; bases outside gene matches: 12. CDR1 MRHNA and CDR2 SNTAGT come from the germline V gene. The length of the CDR3 is 17 residues. The CDR3 sequence is CASSATRQGASGQPQHF. The CDR3 nucleotides are TGTGCCAGCAGTGCCACCAGACAGGGGGCGAGTGGTCAGCCCCAGCATTTT.

The chain uses TRBV6-5 and TRBJ2-7, with a weak D call TRBD2 (5 bases). The CDR3 loop spans 15 amino acids. V lost 0 bases and J 2 bases, leaving 11 bases between the germline ends. Germline V gene data show CDR1 as MNHEY and CDR2 as SVGAGI. Here the CDR3 DNA reads TGTGCCAGCAGTTACTCGAGGGTCGCAACCTACGAGCAGTACTTC. It encodes CASSYSRVATYEQYF.

This clone turned up a few times. The chain couples TRBV5-4 to TRBJ1-5; D is unclear. The CDR3 is 13 residues long. Deletions cut 0 bases from V and 9 bases from J, with 10 bases between. Looked up from germline, CDR1 is SGHNT and CDR2 is YYREEE (reference sequence). CDR3 in DNA: TGTGCCAGCAGCTTGGAAATTGTCGGGCCCCAGCATTTT. Residues: CASSLEIVGPQHF.

The chain combines TRBV19 with TRBJ2-2; D not resolved. This CDR3 is built from 14 residues. From germline, CDR1 is LNHDA and CDR2 SQIVND (reference sequence). Trimming took 5 bases from V and 1 from J, leaving 8 bases between them. For the CDR3, the DNA is TGTGCCAGTAGTCTTGCTAGGAACACCGGGGAGCTGTTTTTT. Translating gives CASSLARNTGELFF.

The chain carries TRBV13 and TRBJ2-1; perhaps TRBD2 as D (6 bases). The CDR3 runs 18 residues. CDR1 and CDR2 from the germline V gene are PRHDT and FYEKMQ (reference sequence). The ends were cut back, 5 bases at V and 5 bases at J, with 25 bases in the middle. This chain's CDR3 is CASSATMGGLATNNEQFF. DNA of the CDR3: TGTGCCAGCAGCGCAACTATGGGGGGTCTAGCGACTAACAATGAGCAGTTCTTC. The variable domain in full, completed from reference TRBV13 and TRBJ2-1, reads AAGVIQSPRHLIKEKRETATLKCYPIPRHDTVYWYQQGPGQDPQFLISFYEKMQSDKGSIPDRFSAQQFSDYHSELNMSSLELGDSALYFCASSATMGGLATNNEQFFGPGTRLTVL.

The chain recombines TRBV6-5 with TRBJ2-7; D remains ambiguous. The ends were cut back, 0 bases at V and 2 bases at J, with 11 bases in the middle. This CDR3 comprises 15 residues. Germline CDR1 reads MNHEY; CDR2 reads SVGAGI. DNA of the CDR3: TGTGCCAGCAGTTACTCGTCCAGGCCCACCTACGAGCAGTACTTC. This translates into CASSYSSRPTYEQYF.

A few counts support this clone. The genes are TRBV28 and TRBJ2-1; D is possibly TRBD2 (6 bases). Germline CDR1 reads MDHEN; CDR2 reads SYDVKM. V was clipped by 8 bases and J by 0 bases, with 14 bases between them. This CDR3 region has 15 residues. CDR3 in DNA: TGTGCCAGCGTCATAGGGACTGGCTCCTACAATGAGCAGTTCTTC. Translating it yields CASVIGTGSYNEQFF.

The rearrangement joins TRBV14 to TRBJ2-7; 7 bases line up with TRBD1. Trimming at V came to 4 bases and at J to 6 bases, leaving 9 bases not matched to a gene. This CDR3 is built from 14 residues. CDR1 and CDR2 (germline): SGHDN, FVKESK. The CDR3 region has the DNA TGTGCCAGCAGCCCACGGACAGGCGGCGGCGAGCAGTACTTC. Translated, it gives CASSPRTGGGEQYF.

The chain carries TRBV18 and TRBJ2-7, with 7 bases fitting TRBD1. Germline loops: CDR1 KGHSH, CDR2 LQKENI. The J segment lost 1 base and the V segment lost 0 bases, leaving 3 bases of the junction unmatched. The CDR3 has 15 residues. The CDR3 nucleotides are TGTGCCAGCTCACCACCTGGGACAGTATCCTACGAGCAGTACTTC. This sequence encodes CASSPPGTVSYEQYF.

The chain recombines TRBV12-3 or TRBV12-4 with TRBJ1-5; D not certain. V lost 0 bases and J lost 5, with 5 bases in between. There are 13 residues in the CDR3. In nucleotides, the CDR3 is TGTGCCAGCAGTTTAGCGCGGGATCAGCCCCAGCATTTT. Encoded protein: CASSLARDQPQHF.

The CDR3 bases are TGCGCCAGCAGCCAAGATCGGACAGGGTTCTATGGCTACACCTTC. Translating it yields CASSQDRTGFYGYTF. This chain joins TRBV4-1 and TRBJ1-2; 8 nucleotides match TRBD1. Germline V gene lookup returns CDR1 MGHRA and CDR2 YSYEKL. The ends lost 0 bases at V and 4 bases at J; junction bases unmatched: 4. CDR3 length: 15 amino acids.

The CDR3 is CASSLATGGVETQYF. In nucleotides, the CDR3 is TGTGCCAGCAGCTTAGCGACAGGGGGGGTGGAGACCCAGTACTTC. The genes are TRBV7-2 and TRBJ2-5, with 9 bases aligning to TRBD1. With V trimmed by 0 bases and J by 5 bases, 4 bases remained unmatched. This CDR3 is 15 amino acids long. Germline V gives CDR1 SGHTA, CDR2 FQGNSA.

This clone was observed once. V gene TRBV7-9 combines with J gene TRBJ2-7; 7 bases match TRBD2. The CDR3 extends over 15 amino acids. CDR1 is SEHNR, CDR2 FQNEAQ, per germline (reference sequence). J lost 3 bases, V lost 3 bases, and 8 bases had no gene match. The DNA of the CDR3 is TGTGCCAGCAGCTTCCTGACTAGCCCCCACTACGAGCAGTACTTC. This gives the protein CASSFLTSPHYEQYF. Complete variable domain (other parts from reference TRBV7-9 and TRBJ2-7): DTGVSQNPRHKITKRGQNVTFRCDPISEHNRLYWYRQTLGQGPEFLTYFQNEAQLEKSRLLSDRFSAERPKGSFSTLEIQRTEQGDSAMYLCASSFLTSPHYEQYFGPGTRLTVT.

The chain uses TRBV19 and TRBJ1-4; D perhaps matches TRBD1 (5 bases). The CDR3 extends over 12 amino acids. V was pared by 0 bases and J by 11 bases, with 7 bases between. In germline, CDR1 is LNHDA, CDR2 SQIVND (reference sequence). The CDR3 sequence: CASSIDRVKLFF. CDR3 DNA sequence: TGTGCCAGTAGTATAGACAGGGTCAAACTGTTTTTT.

This clone was observed a few times. The chain carries TRBV6-5 and TRBJ1-1, with a possible D match to TRBD1 (5 bases). V was shortened by 7 bases and J by 4 bases, with 16 bases between the two germline ends. The CDR3 consists of 14 residues. Germline V gene lookup returns CDR1 MNHEY and CDR2 SVGAGI. The chain's CDR3 is CASNFPTGATEAFF. In DNA, the CDR3 is TGTGCCAGCAATTTTCCGACTGGGGCCACTGAAGCTTTCTTT.

CDR3 coding DNA: TGCAGCGTTGGCGGAGAAGCGTACGAGCAGTACTTC. This translates into CSVGGEAYEQYF. V is TRBV29-1 and J is TRBJ2-7, with unresolved D. Per the germline V gene, CDR1 is SQVTM and CDR2 is ANQGSEA. V was shortened by 4 bases and J by 4 bases, with 11 bases between the two germline ends. The CDR3 is 12 amino acids.

The V call is TRBV7-2, the J call TRBJ2-1; 9 positions match TRBD2. Germline V CDR1 and CDR2: SGHTA, FQGNSA. Trimming at V came to 5 bases and at J to 9 bases, leaving 8 bases not matched to a gene. The CDR3 is 14 amino acids. Here the CDR3 DNA reads TGTGCCAGCAGCCGCCAGCTAGCGGGATCTGAGCAGTTCTTC. It encodes CASSRQLAGSEQFF.

This sequence joins TRBV7-9 and TRBJ2-7, with D possibly matching TRBD2 (6 bases). The V gene's germline CDR1 is SEHNR and CDR2 FQNEAQ (reference sequence). The CDR3 runs to 16 residues. V lost 1 base and J 4 bases, leaving 17 bases between the germline ends. CDR3: CASSLVSGRAGYEQYF. The CDR3 nucleotides read TGTGCCAGCAGCTTAGTATCGGGCAGGGCGGGGTACGAGCAGTACTTC.